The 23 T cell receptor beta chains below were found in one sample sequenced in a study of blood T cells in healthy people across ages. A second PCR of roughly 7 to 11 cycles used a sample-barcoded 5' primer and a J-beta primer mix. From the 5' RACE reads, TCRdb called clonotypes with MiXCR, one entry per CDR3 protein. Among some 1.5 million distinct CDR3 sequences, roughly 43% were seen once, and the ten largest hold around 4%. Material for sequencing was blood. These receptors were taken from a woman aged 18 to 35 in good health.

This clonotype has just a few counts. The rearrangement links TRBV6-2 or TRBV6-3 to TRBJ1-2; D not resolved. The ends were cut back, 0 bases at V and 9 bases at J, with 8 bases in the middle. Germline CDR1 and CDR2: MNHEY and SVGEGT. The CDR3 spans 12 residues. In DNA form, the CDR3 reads TGTGCCAGCAGTTACTCGACGGGCCGCTACACCTTC. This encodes CASSYSTGRYTF.

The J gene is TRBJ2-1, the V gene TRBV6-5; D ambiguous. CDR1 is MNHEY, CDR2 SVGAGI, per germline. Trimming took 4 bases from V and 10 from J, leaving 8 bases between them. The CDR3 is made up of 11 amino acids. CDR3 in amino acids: CASSSYTEQFF. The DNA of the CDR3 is TGTGCCAGCAGTTCCTACACGGAGCAGTTCTTC.

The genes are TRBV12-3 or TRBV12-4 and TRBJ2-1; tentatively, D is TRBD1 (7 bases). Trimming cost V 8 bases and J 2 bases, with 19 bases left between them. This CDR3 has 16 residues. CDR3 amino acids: CASPSPGGRTYNEQFF. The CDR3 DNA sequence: TGTGCCAGCCCCTCCCCAGGGGGGAGAACCTACAATGAGCAGTTCTTC.

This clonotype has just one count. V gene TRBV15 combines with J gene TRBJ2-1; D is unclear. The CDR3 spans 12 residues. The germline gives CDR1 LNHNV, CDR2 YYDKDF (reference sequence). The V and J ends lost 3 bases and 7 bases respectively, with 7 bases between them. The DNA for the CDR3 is TGTGCCACCAGCAGCATGCCTAATGAGCAGTTCTTC. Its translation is CATSSMPNEQFF.

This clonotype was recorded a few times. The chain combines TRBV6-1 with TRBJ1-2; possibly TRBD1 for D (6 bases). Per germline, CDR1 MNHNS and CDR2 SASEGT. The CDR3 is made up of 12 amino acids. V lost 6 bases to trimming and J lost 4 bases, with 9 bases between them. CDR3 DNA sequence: TGTGCCAGCAGCACAGGGATCTATGGCTACACCTTC. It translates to CASSTGIYGYTF.

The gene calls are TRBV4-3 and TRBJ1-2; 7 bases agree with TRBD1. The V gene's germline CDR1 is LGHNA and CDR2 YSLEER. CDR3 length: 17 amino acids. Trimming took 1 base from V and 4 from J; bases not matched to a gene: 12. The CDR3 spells CASSQGQGQLHRYGYTF. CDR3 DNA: TGCGCCAGCAGCCAAGGACAGGGTCAACTTCACCGCTATGGCTACACCTTC.

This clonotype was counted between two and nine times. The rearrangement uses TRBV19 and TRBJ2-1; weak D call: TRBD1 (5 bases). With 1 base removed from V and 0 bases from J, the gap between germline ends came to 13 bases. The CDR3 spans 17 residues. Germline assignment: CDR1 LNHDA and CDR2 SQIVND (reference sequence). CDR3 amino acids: CASSIGGSWGSYNEQFF. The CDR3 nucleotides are TGTGCCAGTAGTATAGGGGGCTCATGGGGCTCCTACAATGAGCAGTTCTTC.

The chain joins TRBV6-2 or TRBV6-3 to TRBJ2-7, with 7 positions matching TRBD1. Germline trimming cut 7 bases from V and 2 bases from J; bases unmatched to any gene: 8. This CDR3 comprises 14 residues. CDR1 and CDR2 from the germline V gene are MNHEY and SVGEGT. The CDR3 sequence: CASTPTGVTYEQYF. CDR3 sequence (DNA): TGTGCCAGCACGCCCACAGGGGTTACCTACGAGCAGTACTTC.

CDR3 bases: TGTGCCAGCAGTTTTTCCGGGACAGTCCGCTACGAGCAGTACTTC. The encoded protein is CASSFSGTVRYEQYF. The chain combines TRBV12-3 or TRBV12-4 with TRBJ2-5, with 7 bases lining up with TRBD1. The J call could be wrong; TRBJ2-7 is a better fit for the DNA end. The CDR3 has 15 amino acids.

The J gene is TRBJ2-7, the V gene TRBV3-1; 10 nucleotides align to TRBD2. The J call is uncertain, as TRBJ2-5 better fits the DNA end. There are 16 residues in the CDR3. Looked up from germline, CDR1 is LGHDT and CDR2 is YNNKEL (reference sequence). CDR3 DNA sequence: TGTGCCAGCAGCCAAGTAACTAGCGGGGCCCAAGAGACCCAGTACTTC. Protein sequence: CASSQVTSGAQETQYF.

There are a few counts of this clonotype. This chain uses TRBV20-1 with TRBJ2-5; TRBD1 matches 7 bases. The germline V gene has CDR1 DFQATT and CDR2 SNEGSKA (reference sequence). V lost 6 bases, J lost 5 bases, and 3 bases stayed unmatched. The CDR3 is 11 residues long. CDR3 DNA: TGCAGTGCGTTGACAGGGGAGACCCAGTACTTC. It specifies CSALTGETQYF.

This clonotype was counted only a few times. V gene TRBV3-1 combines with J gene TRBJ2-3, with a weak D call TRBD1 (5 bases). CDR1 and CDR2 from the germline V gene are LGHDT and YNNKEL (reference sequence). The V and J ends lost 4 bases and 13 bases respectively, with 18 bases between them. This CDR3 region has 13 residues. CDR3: CASSLKGLPDEYF. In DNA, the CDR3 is TGTGCCAGCAGCCTCAAGGGGTTGCCGGATGAGTATTTT.

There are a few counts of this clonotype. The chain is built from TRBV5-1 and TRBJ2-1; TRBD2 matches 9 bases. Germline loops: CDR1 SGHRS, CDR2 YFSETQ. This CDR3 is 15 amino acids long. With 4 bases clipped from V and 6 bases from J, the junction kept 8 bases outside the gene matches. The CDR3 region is CASSVLAGVANEQFF. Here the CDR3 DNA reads TGCGCCAGCAGCGTTTTAGCGGGGGTTGCCAATGAGCAGTTCTTC.

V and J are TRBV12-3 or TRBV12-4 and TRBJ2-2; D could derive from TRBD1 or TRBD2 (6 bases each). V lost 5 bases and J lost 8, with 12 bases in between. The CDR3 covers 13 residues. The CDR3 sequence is CASSVGGPGELFF. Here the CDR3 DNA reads TGTGCCAGCAGTGTTGGGGGGCCTGGGGAGCTGTTTTTT.

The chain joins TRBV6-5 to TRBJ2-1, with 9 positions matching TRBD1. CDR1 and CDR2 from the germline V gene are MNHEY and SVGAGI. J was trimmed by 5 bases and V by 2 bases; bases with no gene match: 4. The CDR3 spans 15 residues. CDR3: CASSYDGTGHNEQFF. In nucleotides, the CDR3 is TGTGCCAGCAGTTACGACGGGACAGGGCACAATGAGCAGTTCTTC.

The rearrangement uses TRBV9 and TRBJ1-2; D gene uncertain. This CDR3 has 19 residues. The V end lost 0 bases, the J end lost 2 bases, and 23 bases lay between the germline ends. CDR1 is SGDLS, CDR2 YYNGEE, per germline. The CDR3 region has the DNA TGTGCCAGCAGCGTAGGTTCGGGAGTGGCAGGCGACGCGAACTATGGCTACACCTTC. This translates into CASSVGSGVAGDANYGYTF. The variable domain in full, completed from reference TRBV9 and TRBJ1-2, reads DSGVTQTPKHLITATGQRVTLRCSPRSGDLSVYWYQQSLDQGLQFLIQYYNGEERAKGNILERFSAQQFPDLHSELNLSSLELGDSALYFCASSVGSGVAGDANYGYTFGSGTRLTVV.

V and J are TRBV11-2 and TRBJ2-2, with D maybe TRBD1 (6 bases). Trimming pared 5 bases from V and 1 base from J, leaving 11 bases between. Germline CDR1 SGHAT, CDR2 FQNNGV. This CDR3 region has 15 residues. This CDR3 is CASSPGTRNTGELFF. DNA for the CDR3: TGTGCCAGCAGCCCCGGGACAAGGAACACCGGGGAGCTGTTTTTT.

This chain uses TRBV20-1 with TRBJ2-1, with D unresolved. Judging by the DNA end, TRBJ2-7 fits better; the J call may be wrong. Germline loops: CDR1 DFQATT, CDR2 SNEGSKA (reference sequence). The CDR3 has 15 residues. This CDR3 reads CSARDISNSYNEQYF. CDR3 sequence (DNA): TGCAGTGCTAGAGATATTAGTAACTCCTACAATGAGCAGTACTTC.

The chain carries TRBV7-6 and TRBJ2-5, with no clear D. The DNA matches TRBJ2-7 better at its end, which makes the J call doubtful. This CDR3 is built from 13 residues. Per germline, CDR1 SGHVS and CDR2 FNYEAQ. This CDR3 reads CASSPEVVAEQYF. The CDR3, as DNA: TGTGCCAGCAGCCCCGAAGTAGTAGCCGAGCAGTACTTC.

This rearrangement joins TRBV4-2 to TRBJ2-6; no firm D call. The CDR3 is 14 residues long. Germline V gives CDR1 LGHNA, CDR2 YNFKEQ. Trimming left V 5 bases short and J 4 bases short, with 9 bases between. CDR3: CASSTRLGANVLTF. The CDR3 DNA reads TGTGCCAGCAGCACTCGCCTCGGGGCCAACGTCCTGACTTTC.

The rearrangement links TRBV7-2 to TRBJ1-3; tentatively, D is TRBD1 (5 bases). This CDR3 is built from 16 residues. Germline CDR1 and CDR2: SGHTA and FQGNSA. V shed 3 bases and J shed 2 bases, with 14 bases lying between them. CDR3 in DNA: TGTGCCAGCAGCTTTTATCGGGGCCCTACTGGAAACACCATATATTTT. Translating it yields CASSFYRGPTGNTIYF.

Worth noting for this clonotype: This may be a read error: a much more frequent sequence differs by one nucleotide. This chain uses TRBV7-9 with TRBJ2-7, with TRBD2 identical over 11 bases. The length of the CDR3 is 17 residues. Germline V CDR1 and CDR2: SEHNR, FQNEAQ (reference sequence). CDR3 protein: CAGSLLLAGDKSYEQYF. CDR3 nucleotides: TGTGCCGGCAGCTTATTACTAGCGGGGGACAAGTCCTACGAGCAGTACTTC.

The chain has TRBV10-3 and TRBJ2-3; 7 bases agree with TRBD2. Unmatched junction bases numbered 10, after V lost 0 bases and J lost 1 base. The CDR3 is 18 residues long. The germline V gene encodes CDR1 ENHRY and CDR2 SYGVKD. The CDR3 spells CAISESHLAGVGTDTQYF. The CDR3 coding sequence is TGTGCCATCAGTGAGTCTCATCTGGCGGGAGTTGGCACAGATACGCAGTATTTT.